These 24 T cell receptor beta chains were all obtained from the same sample, sequenced in a study of identical twins. TCRdb re-analysed the 5' RACE reads in MiXCR, keeping a single row per CDR3 protein. The sample carries 500,000 to 550,000 distinct CDR3 sequences, approximately 22% recorded once. The same specimen was also included in a second study, on T cells expressing NK-cell markers.

Sequenced material: CD4+ T cells sorted from blood. These receptor sequences come from a woman aged 18-29 years in good health.

The V gene is TRBV5-1, the J gene TRBJ2-5; D is possibly TRBD1 (6 bases). The ends were cut back, 1 base at V and 2 bases at J, with 21 bases in the middle. Per germline, CDR1 SGHRS and CDR2 YFSETQ. This CDR3 comprises 18 residues. The CDR3 sequence is CASSLTGFRTDSQETQYF. DNA for the CDR3: TGCGCCAGCAGCTTGACCGGGTTCCGGACAGATTCTCAAGAGACCCAGTACTTC.

This clonotype has only a few counts. The chain is built from TRBV5-1 and TRBJ2-3; TRBD1 agrees at 9 bases. CDR1 and CDR2 (germline): SGHRS, YFSETQ. V was pared by 5 bases and J by 5 bases, with 6 bases of the junction left unmatched. The CDR3 has 14 residues. In DNA, the CDR3 is TGCGCCAGCAGACAGGGGGCAGTTGAAGATACGCAGTATTTT. Residues: CASRQGAVEDTQYF.

This clonotype has a handful of counts. V gene TRBV5-1 combines with J gene TRBJ2-1; TRBD2 aligns across 10 bases. Germline V lookup: CDR1 SGHRS, CDR2 YFSETQ. Losses at the gene ends were 1 base for V and 8 bases for J; bases not matched to a gene: 6. The CDR3 totals 15 residues. CDR3 bases: TGCGCCAGCAGCTTGCAGCGGGGGGGCAAAGATGAGCAGTTCTTC. It yields the protein CASSLQRGGKDEQFF.

This chain uses TRBV4-3 with TRBJ2-2, with D unclear. From germline, CDR1 is LGHNA and CDR2 YSLEER. V lost 4 bases, J lost 8 bases, and 14 bases lay in between. This CDR3 contains 14 residues. CDR3 bases: TGCGCCAGCAGCCCCGAGTCCGTTCCTGGGGAGCTGTTTTTT. Protein: CASSPESVPGELFF.

This clonotype turned up a few times. The rearrangement uses TRBV20-1 and TRBJ2-7; D gene ambiguous. This CDR3 spans 11 amino acids. Germline V CDR1 and CDR2: DFQATT, SNEGSKA (reference sequence). Trimming stripped 3 bases from V and 7 bases from J, with 10 bases between. The chain's CDR3 is CSARRPGEQYF. Written as DNA, the CDR3 is TGCAGTGCTAGGCGCCCTGGGGAGCAGTACTTC.

This chain uses TRBV12-3 or TRBV12-4 with TRBJ1-3; D gene uncertain. Trimming shortened V by 5 bases and J by 0 bases, and 26 bases separated the two germline ends. The length of the CDR3 is 20 residues. The CDR3, as DNA: TGTGCCAGCAGTCTATCCCCCGGGGTAAGAACCTACCCCTCTGGAAACACCATATATTTT. It yields the protein CASSLSPGVRTYPSGNTIYF.

This chain connects TRBV5-1 to TRBJ2-5, with 10 bases that match TRBD2. The ends lost 4 bases at V and 0 bases at J; junction bases unmatched: 6. The CDR3 has 16 residues. The germline gives CDR1 SGHRS, CDR2 YFSETQ. The CDR3 reads CASSIGLAVYQETQYF. DNA for the CDR3: TGCGCCAGCAGCATAGGACTAGCGGTGTACCAAGAGACCCAGTACTTC.

This clonotype was counted only a few times. The CDR3 here is CASSQAPARGPHEQFF. CDR3 nucleotide sequence: TGCGCCAGCAGCCAAGCCCCGGCCAGGGGGCCACATGAGCAGTTCTTC. This chain connects TRBV4-1 to TRBJ2-1; the match to TRBD1 covers 8 bases. V lost 1 base to trimming and J lost 8 bases; unmatched junction nucleotides: 10. The CDR3 has 16 amino acids. The germline CDR1 and CDR2 sequences are MGHRA and YSYEKL.

This clonotype was recorded at least ten times. The rearrangement joins TRBV7-6 to TRBJ2-7; possibly TRBD2 for D (6 bases). V lost 0 bases to trimming and J lost 3 bases, with 12 bases between them. The CDR3 sequence is 15 residues long. CDR1 and CDR2 from the germline V gene are SGHVS and FNYEAQ. CDR3 protein: CASSLAPGVLYEQYF. The CDR3 nucleotides read TGTGCCAGCAGCTTAGCGCCGGGGGTCCTCTACGAGCAGTACTTC. The entire variable domain, with the rest obtained from reference TRBV7-6 and TRBJ2-7, is as follows: GAGVSQSPRYKVTKRGQDVALRCDPISGHVSLYWYRQALGQGPEFLTYFNYEAQQDKSGLPNDRFSAERPEGSISTLTIQRTEQRDSAMYRCASSLAPGVLYEQYFGPGTRLTVT.

The V gene is TRBV20-1, the J gene TRBJ1-2; maybe TRBD1 (5 bases). CDR3 length: 14 amino acids. V lost 1 base and J 8 bases, leaving 17 bases between the germline ends. In germline, CDR1 is DFQATT, CDR2 SNEGSKA (reference sequence). The chain's CDR3 is CSARATKGSEGYTF. The CDR3 DNA follows: TGCAGTGCTAGAGCGACTAAGGGGTCTGAGGGCTACACCTTC.

The chain couples TRBV20-1 to TRBJ1-5; D is uncertain. Germline-derived CDR1 and CDR2 are DFQATT and SNEGSKA (reference sequence). The CDR3 extends over 13 amino acids. Trimming pared 3 bases from V and 3 bases from J, leaving 9 bases between. The CDR3 DNA is TGCAGTGCTAGTAACCAAGCCAATCAGCCCCAGCATTTT. Its translation: CSASNQANQPQHF.

There are many counts of this clonotype. The rearrangement joins TRBV5-1 to TRBJ2-1; D unclear. Germline V gene data show CDR1 as SGHRS and CDR2 as YFSETQ. The CDR3 runs 14 residues. Trimming left V 0 bases short and J 2 bases short, with 6 bases between. The CDR3 loop reads CASSLGLAYNEQFF. The DNA of the CDR3 is TGCGCCAGCAGCTTGGGACTTGCCTACAATGAGCAGTTCTTC.

The CDR3 nucleotides are TGTGCCAGCAGTTACTTCCTCCCCAGCGCGGGCACAGATACGCAGTATTTT. Amino acids: CASSYFLPSAGTDTQYF. This chain joins TRBV6-5 and TRBJ2-3; unclear D gene. The length of the CDR3 is 17 residues. Germline-derived CDR1 and CDR2 are MNHEY and SVGAGI. Trimming stripped 1 base from V and 1 base from J, with 15 bases between.

This clonotype was counted between two and nine times. The rearrangement joins TRBV6-2 or TRBV6-3 to TRBJ1-1; D unclear. The V and J ends lost 6 bases and 1 base respectively, with 15 bases between them. This CDR3 is 15 amino acids long. Germline V lookup: CDR1 MNHEY, CDR2 SVGEGT. CDR3 nucleotide sequence: TGTGCCAGCAGGGCGAAGGGCGAAAGGAACACTGAAGCTTTCTTT. Translated: CASRAKGERNTEAFF.

This clonotype was seen only once. This chain connects TRBV30 to TRBJ1-1, with no clear D. The germline gives CDR1 GTSNPN, CDR2 SVGIG (reference sequence). The CDR3 runs to 14 residues. The germline V and J ends were trimmed by 0 bases and 8 bases, with 16 bases remaining between them. The CDR3 loop reads CAWSVGSYYGEAFF. CDR3 nucleotide sequence: TGTGCCTGGAGTGTAGGCAGCTATTACGGGGAAGCTTTCTTT.

The table lists this clonotype with a few counts. CDR3 coding DNA: TGTGCCAGCAGCCTAGGGGGCTGGGATGAGCAGTTCTTC. It translates to CASSLGGWDEQFF. V and J are TRBV7-9 and TRBJ2-1, with 7 bases fitting TRBD1. The CDR3 has 13 amino acids. The V segment lost 5 bases and the J segment 8 bases; nucleotides outside the gene matches: 6. Germline lookup yields CDR1 SEHNR and CDR2 FQNEAQ (reference sequence).

This rearrangement joins TRBV3-1 to TRBJ2-7; no clear D gene. The CDR3 is 15 residues long. Germline V CDR1 and CDR2: LGHDT, YNNKEL (reference sequence). Trimming took off 0 bases at V and 7 bases at J, with 16 bases between the two ends. CDR3: CASSQDRLQKEEQYF. DNA for the CDR3: TGTGCCAGCAGCCAAGATCGACTCCAGAAGGAGGAGCAGTACTTC.

The chain uses TRBV10-3 and TRBJ2-1; D possibly corresponds to TRBD1 (6 bases). V dropped 0 bases and J dropped 6 bases, with 6 bases sitting between them. The CDR3 is made up of 13 amino acids. Germline loops: CDR1 ENHRY, CDR2 SYGVKD. The CDR3 loop is CAISESTGNEQFF. The CDR3 bases are TGTGCCATCAGTGAGTCGACAGGCAATGAGCAGTTCTTC.

This clonotype has only a few counts. The chain has TRBV12-5 and TRBJ1-1; 7 nucleotides line up with TRBD1. The CDR3 has 15 amino acids. V shed 6 bases and J 2 bases; nucleotides not matched to a gene: 9. Germline CDR1 reads LGHNT; CDR2 reads FRNRAP. CDR3 protein: CASGSAGTANTEAFF. CDR3 DNA sequence: TGTGCTAGTGGATCTGCTGGGACAGCCAACACTGAAGCTTTCTTT.

The chain employs TRBV20-1 and TRBJ2-7, with D uncertain. Germline V CDR1 and CDR2: DFQATT, SNEGSKA (reference sequence). The CDR3 contains 11 residues. V was trimmed by 3 bases and J by 3 bases, leaving 6 bases between them. The CDR3 DNA reads as TGCAGTGCTAGTGATGACTACGAGCAGTACTTC. This sequence encodes CSASDDYEQYF.

This clonotype was counted only a few times. This chain connects TRBV6-6 to TRBJ2-1; no firm D call. The germline V and J ends were trimmed by 1 base and 9 bases, with 4 bases remaining between them. Germline CDR1 is MNHNY and CDR2 is SVGAGI (reference sequence). The CDR3 is 11 residues long. The CDR3 DNA reads as TGTGCCAGCAGTTACTTGAGTGAGCAGTTCTTC. Its translation: CASSYLSEQFF.

V gene TRBV20-1 combines with J gene TRBJ2-5; 7 positions agree with TRBD2. Germline values: CDR1 DFQATT, CDR2 SNEGSKA (reference sequence). CDR3 length: 12 residues. V was pared by 3 bases and J by 5 bases, with 3 bases of the junction left unmatched. The CDR3 DNA reads TGCAGTGCTAGGATGGGGGGGGAGACCCAGTACTTC. It is translated as CSARMGGETQYF.

The CDR3 loop is CASSQDPQGNQPQHF. The CDR3 DNA reads as TGTGCCAGCAGCCAAGATCCGCAGGGGAATCAGCCCCAGCATTTT. V usage is TRBV3-1 and J usage is TRBJ1-5; maybe TRBD1 (6 bases). Trimming removed 0 bases from V and 4 bases from J, with 10 bases in between. CDR1 is LGHDT and CDR2 is YNNKEL in the germline V gene (reference sequence). This CDR3 is 15 amino acids long.

This chain uses TRBV20-1 with TRBJ2-4; 9 positions match TRBD1. The V gene's germline CDR1 is DFQATT and CDR2 SNEGSKA (reference sequence). Trimming took 5 bases from V and 8 from J; bases not matched to a gene: 7. This CDR3 has 13 residues. This chain's CDR3 is CSASTGGVDIQYF. The CDR3 DNA sequence: TGCAGTGCTTCAACAGGGGGCGTAGACATTCAGTACTTC.